Described below is a single T cell receptor beta chain sequence and its context. Per the original data handling: It was from reference gene primer amplification that nucleated cell counts were estimated. The table came from immunoSEQ multiplex PCR; TCRdb's copy has only in-frame clones and leaves some out. The V and J calls and clone size are taken from that table; D and trimming were inferred from the DNA. Of around 89,000 clones listed, roughly nine tenths are singletons. The sample comes from a study of blood T cell repertoires in COVID-19. Study as a whole: COVID-19 samples from acute and convalescent phases originated in the United States, Italy and Spain. T cells, B-cell-depleted T cells, or PBMCs supplied cDNA or gDNA.

The CDR3 covers 15 residues. V was cut by 0 bases and J by 3 bases, with 13 bases left in between. Germline loops: CDR1 SGHRS, CDR2 YFSETQ. The receptor was derived from a man aged 50 or older with acute or convalescent COVID-19. The gene calls are TRBV5-1 and TRBJ2-7; weak D call: TRBD2 (6 bases). Sequencing was performed on peripheral blood. The CDR3 region is CASSLAAGPIYEQYF. CDR3 coding DNA: TGCGCCAGCAGCTTGGCCGCGGGACCGATCTACGAGCAGTACTTC.